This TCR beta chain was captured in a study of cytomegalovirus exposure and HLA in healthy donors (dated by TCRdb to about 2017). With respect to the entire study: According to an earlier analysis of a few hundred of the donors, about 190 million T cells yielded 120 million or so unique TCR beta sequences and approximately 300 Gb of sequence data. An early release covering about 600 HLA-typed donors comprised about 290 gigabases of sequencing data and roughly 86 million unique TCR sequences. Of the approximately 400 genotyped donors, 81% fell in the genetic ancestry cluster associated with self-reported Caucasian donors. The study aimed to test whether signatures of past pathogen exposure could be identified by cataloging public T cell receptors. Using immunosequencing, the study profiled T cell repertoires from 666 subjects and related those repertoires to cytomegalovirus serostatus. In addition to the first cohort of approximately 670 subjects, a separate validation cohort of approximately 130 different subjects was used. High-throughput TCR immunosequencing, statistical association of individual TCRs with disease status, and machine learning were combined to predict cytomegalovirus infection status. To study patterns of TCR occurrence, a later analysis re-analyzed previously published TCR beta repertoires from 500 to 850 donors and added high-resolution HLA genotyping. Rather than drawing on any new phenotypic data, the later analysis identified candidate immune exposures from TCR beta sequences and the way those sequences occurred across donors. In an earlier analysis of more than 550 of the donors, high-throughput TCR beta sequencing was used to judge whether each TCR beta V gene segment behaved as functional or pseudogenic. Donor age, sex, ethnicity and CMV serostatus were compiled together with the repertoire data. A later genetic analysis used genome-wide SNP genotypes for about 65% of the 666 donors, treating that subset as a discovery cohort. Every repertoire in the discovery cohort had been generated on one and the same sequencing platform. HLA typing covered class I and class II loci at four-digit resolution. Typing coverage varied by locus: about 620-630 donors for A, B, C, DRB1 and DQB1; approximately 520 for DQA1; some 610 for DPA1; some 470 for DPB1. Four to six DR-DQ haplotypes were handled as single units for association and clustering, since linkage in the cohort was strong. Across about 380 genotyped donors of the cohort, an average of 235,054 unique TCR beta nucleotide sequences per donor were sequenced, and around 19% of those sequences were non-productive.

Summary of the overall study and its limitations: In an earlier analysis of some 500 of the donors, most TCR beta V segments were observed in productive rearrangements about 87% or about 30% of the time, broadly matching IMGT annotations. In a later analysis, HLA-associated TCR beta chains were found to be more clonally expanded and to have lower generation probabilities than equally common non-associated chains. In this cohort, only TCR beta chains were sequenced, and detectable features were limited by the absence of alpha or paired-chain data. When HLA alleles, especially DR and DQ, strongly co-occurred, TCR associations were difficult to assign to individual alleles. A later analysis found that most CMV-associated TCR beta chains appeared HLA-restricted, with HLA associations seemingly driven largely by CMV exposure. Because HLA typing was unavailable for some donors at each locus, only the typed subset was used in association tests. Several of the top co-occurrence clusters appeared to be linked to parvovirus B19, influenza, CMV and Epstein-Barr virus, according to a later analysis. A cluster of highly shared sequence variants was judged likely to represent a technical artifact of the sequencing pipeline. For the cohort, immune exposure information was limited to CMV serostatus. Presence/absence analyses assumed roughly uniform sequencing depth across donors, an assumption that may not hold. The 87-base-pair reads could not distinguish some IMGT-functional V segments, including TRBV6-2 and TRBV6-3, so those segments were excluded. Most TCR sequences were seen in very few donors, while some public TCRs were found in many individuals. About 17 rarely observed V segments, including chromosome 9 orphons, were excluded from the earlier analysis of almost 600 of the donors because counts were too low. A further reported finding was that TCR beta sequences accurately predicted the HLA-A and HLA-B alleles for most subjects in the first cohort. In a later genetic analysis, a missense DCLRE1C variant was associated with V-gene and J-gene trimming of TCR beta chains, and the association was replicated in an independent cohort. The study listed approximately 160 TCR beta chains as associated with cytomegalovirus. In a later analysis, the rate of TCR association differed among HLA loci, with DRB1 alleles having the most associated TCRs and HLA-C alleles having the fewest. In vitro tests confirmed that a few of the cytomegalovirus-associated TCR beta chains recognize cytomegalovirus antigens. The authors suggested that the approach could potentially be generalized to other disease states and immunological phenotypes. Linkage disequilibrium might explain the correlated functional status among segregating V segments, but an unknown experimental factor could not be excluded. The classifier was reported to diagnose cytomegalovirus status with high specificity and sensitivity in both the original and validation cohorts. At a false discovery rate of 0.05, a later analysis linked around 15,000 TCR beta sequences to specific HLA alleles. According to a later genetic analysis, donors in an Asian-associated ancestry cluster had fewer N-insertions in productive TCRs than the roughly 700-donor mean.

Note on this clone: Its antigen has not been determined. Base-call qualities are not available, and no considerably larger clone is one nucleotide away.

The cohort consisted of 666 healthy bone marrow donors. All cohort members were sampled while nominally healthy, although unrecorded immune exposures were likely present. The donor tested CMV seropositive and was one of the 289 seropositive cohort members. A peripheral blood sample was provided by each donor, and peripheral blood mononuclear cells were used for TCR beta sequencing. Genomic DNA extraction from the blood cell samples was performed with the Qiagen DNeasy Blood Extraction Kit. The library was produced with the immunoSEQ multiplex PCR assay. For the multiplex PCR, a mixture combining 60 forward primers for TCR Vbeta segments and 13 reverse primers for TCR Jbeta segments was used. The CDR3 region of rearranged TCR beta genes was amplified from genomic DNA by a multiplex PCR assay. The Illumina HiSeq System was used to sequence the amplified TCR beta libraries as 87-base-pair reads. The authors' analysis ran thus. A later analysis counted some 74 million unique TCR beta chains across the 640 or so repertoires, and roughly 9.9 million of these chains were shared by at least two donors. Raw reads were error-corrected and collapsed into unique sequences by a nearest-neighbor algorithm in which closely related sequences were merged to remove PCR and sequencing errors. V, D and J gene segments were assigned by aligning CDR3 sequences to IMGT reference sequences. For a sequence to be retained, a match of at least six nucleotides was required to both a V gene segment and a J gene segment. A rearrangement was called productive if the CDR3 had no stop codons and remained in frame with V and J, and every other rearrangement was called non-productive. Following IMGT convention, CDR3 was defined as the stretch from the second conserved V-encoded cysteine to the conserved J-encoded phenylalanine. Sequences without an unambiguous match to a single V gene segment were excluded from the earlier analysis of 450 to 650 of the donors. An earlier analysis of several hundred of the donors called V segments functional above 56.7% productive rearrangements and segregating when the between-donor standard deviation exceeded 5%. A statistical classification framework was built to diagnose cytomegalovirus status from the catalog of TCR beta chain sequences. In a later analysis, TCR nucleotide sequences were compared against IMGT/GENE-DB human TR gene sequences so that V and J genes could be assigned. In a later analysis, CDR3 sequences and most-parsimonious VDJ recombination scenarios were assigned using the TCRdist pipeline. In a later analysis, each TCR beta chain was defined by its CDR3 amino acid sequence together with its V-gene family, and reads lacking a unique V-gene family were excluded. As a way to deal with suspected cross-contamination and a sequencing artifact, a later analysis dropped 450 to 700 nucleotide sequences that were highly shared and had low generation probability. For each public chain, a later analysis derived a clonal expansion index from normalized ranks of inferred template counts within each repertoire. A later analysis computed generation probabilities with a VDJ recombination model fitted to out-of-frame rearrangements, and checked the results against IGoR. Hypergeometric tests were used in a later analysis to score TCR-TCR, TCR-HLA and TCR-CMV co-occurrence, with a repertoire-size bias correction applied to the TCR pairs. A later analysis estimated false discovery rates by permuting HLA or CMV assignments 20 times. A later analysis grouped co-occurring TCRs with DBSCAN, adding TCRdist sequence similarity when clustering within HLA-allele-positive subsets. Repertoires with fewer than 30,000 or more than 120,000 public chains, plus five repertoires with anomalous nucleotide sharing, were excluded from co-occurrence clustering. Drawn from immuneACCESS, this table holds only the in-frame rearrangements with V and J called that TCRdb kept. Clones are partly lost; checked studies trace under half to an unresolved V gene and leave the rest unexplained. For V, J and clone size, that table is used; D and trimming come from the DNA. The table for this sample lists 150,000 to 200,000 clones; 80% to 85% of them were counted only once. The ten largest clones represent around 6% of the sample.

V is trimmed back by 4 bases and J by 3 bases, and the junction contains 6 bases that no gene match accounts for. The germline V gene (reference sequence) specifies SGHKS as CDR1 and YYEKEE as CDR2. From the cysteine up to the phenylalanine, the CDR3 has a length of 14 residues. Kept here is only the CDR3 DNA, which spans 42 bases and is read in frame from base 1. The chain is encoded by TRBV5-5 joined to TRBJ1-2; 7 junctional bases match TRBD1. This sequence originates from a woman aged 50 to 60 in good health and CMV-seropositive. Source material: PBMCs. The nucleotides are TGTGCCAGCAGCCGAGGGGGCGCGGACTATGGCTACACCTTC. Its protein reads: CASSRGGADYGYTF. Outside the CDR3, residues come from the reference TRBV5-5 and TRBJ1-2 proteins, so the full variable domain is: DAGVTQSPTHLIKTRGQQVTLRCSPISGHKSVSWYQQVLGQGPQFIFQYYEKEERGRGNFPDRFSARQFPNYSSELNVNALLLGDSALYLCASSRGGADYGYTFGSGTRLTVV.